These 16 T cell receptor beta chains share one sample of origin, sequenced in a study of human T cells and chemical hapten exposure (dated by TCRdb to 2020 to 2022). In the paper's terms, the time point label means: pre-sensitization, week 0. The treatment or condition label for this specimen denotes: therapeutic diphenylcyclopropenone sensitization with weekly scalp DPC. Libraries were prepared through RACE. The run used a NextSeq 500. TCRdb ran its own pipeline on the public reads, namely fastp trimming at Q25 and MiXCR clone calling, and kept in-frame beta chains. One record per CDR3 amino acid sequence lists the most common genes and DNA. Counted in this sample were a few hundred thousand distinct CDR3 sequences; 7.7% of them appeared once. The ten largest clones capture 1.2% of the sample. The sequencing used whole blood, collected in connection with sensitization to the hapten diphenylcyclopropenone (DPC). The receptors originated from a man aged 18 to 35 with alopecia areata. Some clones in this sample may be carry-over from other donors' samples.

This clonotype occurred many times. The chain has TRBV6-5 and TRBJ1-5, with 8 nucleotides matching TRBD1. Losses at the gene ends were 5 bases for V and 5 bases for J; bases not matched to a gene: 8. The CDR3 loop spans 15 amino acids. CDR1 is MNHEY, CDR2 SVGAGI, per germline. CDR3 in amino acids: CASSPDRGLYQPQHF. The CDR3 DNA sequence: TGTGCCAGCAGTCCCGACAGGGGACTGTATCAGCCCCAGCATTTT.

This clonotype was recorded a few times. The chain links TRBV2 to TRBJ2-4; D remains unclear. V was trimmed by 0 bases and J by 14 bases, leaving 11 bases between them. The V gene's germline CDR1 is SNHLY and CDR2 FYNNEI. The CDR3 has 12 residues. DNA for the CDR3: TGTGCCAGCAGTGAAGCGCTTATAGGAGAGTACTTC. As protein: CASSEALIGEYF.

The rearrangement joins TRBV12-3 or TRBV12-4 to TRBJ1-3; a weak D match, TRBD1 (5 bases). CDR3 size: 15 residues. V lost 4 bases to trimming and J lost 1 base, with 11 bases between them. The CDR3 here is CASSSIQGSGNTIYF. Here the CDR3 DNA reads TGTGCCAGCAGTTCCATCCAGGGTTCTGGAAACACCATATATTTT.

This clonotype was recorded at least ten times. The chain combines TRBV20-1 with TRBJ2-7; TRBD1 matches at 8 bases. V lost 4 bases to trimming and J lost 0 bases; unmatched junction nucleotides: 5. The CDR3 totals 14 residues. The germline V gene encodes CDR1 DFQATT and CDR2 SNEGSKA (reference sequence). This CDR3 reads CSANPGQVSYEQYF. CDR3 in DNA: TGCAGTGCTAACCCGGGACAGGTCTCCTACGAGCAGTACTTC.

This clonotype was counted ten times or more. The rearrangement joins TRBV29-1 to TRBJ1-2; 9 bases are shared with TRBD1. Germline CDR1 SQVTM, CDR2 ANQGSEA. Trimming removed 7 bases from V and 6 bases from J; junction bases left unmatched: 9. This CDR3 is built from 13 residues. CDR3 region: CSAGTGHKDGYTF. CDR3 bases: TGCAGCGCCGGGACAGGGCACAAGGATGGCTACACCTTC.

The sample holds a few counts of this clonotype. The chain employs TRBV4-3 and TRBJ1-5; the D gene is possibly TRBD1 (5 bases). The CDR3 has 15 residues. From germline, CDR1 is LGHNA and CDR2 YSLEER. The V gene lost 0 bases and the J gene lost 7 bases, with 13 bases spanning the gap. CDR3 DNA sequence: TGCGCCAGCAGCCAAGATCGAGGGGCCCGGCAGCCCCAGCATTTT. Translated: CASSQDRGARQPQHF.

This clonotype was observed many times. V gene TRBV20-1 combines with J gene TRBJ2-3; no firm D call. Germline V CDR1 and CDR2: DFQATT, SNEGSKA (reference sequence). This CDR3 spans 11 amino acids. Trimming took off 6 bases at V and 2 bases at J, with 6 bases between the two ends. The CDR3 DNA reads TGCAGTGCAAGTCACACAGATACGCAGTATTTT. This sequence encodes CSASHTDTQYF.

CDR3 DNA: TGCAGCGTTGTAGGCAGGGCCTACCAAGAGACCCAGTACTTC. As protein: CSVVGRAYQETQYF. This sequence joins TRBV29-1 and TRBJ2-5; D possibly corresponds to TRBD1 (5 bases). The CDR3 loop spans 14 amino acids. Germline loops: CDR1 SQVTM, CDR2 ANQGSEA. V dropped 4 bases and J dropped 0 bases, with 12 bases sitting between them.

This clonotype was seen a few times. The chain recombines TRBV4-1 with TRBJ2-2; TRBD1 agrees at 7 bases. The length of the CDR3 is 17 residues. Germline CDR1 is MGHRA and CDR2 is YSYEKL. J lost 6 bases, V lost 7 bases, and 17 bases had no gene match. CDR3 DNA sequence: TGCGCCAGCACTAGCATTAGGGGGCGCAAGGGGCCCGGGGAGCTGTTTTTT. Translation gives CASTSIRGRKGPGELFF.

The chain joins TRBV7-8 to TRBJ1-5; unclear D gene. The CDR3 sequence is 12 residues long. V lost 2 bases to trimming and J lost 9 bases, with 8 bases between them. Germline values: CDR1 SGHVS, CDR2 FQNEAQ. In nucleotides, the CDR3 is TGTGCCAGCAGCTTAAGTGGCCCGCCCCAGCATTTT. It is translated as CASSLSGPPQHF.

This clonotype was seen at least ten times. The chain carries TRBV11-2 and TRBJ2-7; D remains ambiguous. The germline V gene has CDR1 SGHAT and CDR2 FQNNGV. V lost 1 base and J lost 7, with 5 bases in between. The CDR3 consists of 11 residues. CDR3 sequence reads: CASSLGVEQYF. DNA of the CDR3: TGTGCCAGCAGCTTAGGCGTAGAGCAGTACTTC.

This clonotype was recorded a few times. The chain carries TRBV29-1 and TRBJ2-7; D unclear. V was clipped by 7 bases and J by 2 bases, with 12 bases between them. CDR1 is SQVTM, CDR2 ANQGSEA, per germline. This CDR3 region has 12 residues. This CDR3 is CSGGLTTYEQYF. CDR3 DNA: TGCAGCGGCGGCCTGACGACCTACGAGCAGTACTTC.

The sample holds many counts of this clonotype. The chain links TRBV6-2 or TRBV6-3 to TRBJ2-1; tentatively, D is TRBD2 (8 bases). With 0 bases removed from V and 4 bases from J, the gap between germline ends came to 13 bases. Germline V gene data show CDR1 as MNHEY and CDR2 as SVGEGT. The CDR3 covers 16 residues. Here the CDR3 reads CASSYSGQRGYNEQFF. The CDR3 nucleotides read TGTGCCAGCAGTTACTCGGGACAGCGGGGGTACAATGAGCAGTTCTTC.

This clonotype was found many times. The chain recombines TRBV14 with TRBJ2-7, with D perhaps matching TRBD1 (5 bases). The germline V gene has CDR1 SGHDN and CDR2 FVKESK. V was cut by 4 bases and J by 0 bases, with 7 bases left in between. The CDR3 sequence is 13 residues long. DNA for the CDR3: TGTGCCAGCAGCCCGACAGACTCCTACGAGCAGTACGTC. This gives the protein CASSPTDSYEQYV.

V usage is TRBV7-2 and J usage is TRBJ2-5, with 12 bases matching TRBD2. With 2 bases clipped from V and 1 base from J, the junction kept 8 bases outside the gene matches. The germline gives CDR1 SGHTA, CDR2 FQGNSA. This CDR3 has 18 amino acids. The CDR3 sequence is CASSLSRWGLAGQETQYF. CDR3 nucleotides: TGTGCCAGCAGCTTATCCCGTTGGGGACTAGCGGGCCAAGAGACCCAGTACTTC.

This clonotype appeared a few times. The chain couples TRBV18 to TRBJ1-5; tentative D call: TRBD1 (5 bases). CDR1 KGHSH and CDR2 LQKENI come from the germline V gene. V was trimmed by 2 bases and J by 1 base, leaving 12 bases between them. This CDR3 spans 16 amino acids. CDR3 amino acids: CASSPSARQSNQPQHF. As DNA, the CDR3 is TGTGCCAGCTCACCATCGGCTAGACAGAGCAATCAGCCCCAGCATTTT.